The sequence of this T cell receptor (beta chain) was determined in a study of response to subunit inactivated influenza vaccine. In the case of this clonotype: Its antigen is still unknown.

Regarding the study as a whole: Few new T cells, the authors suggested, are recruited by each seasonal influenza vaccination.

Each CDR3 protein is one row after TCRdb ran MiXCR on the RT-PCR reads. The table shows about 570,000 distinct CDR3 sequences, with over 9% occurring only once. The CDR3 is 13 residues long. V gave up 2 bases and J gave up 2 bases, with 7 bases separating them. CDR1 and CDR2 from the germline V gene are LGHDT and YNNKEL (reference sequence). These same data were also listed under a study on T cells expressing NK-cell markers. That report notes: TCR beta libraries carry UMIs added by 5'RACE template switching. Source material for TCR beta repertoires consisted of sorted CD3+CD56+NKG2C+, CD3+CD56+NKG2C- and CD3+CD56-NKG2C+ T cells. HCMV seropositivity marked most of the eight sequenced donors; one was seronegative.

Specimen: PBMCs from blood, collected on the day of vaccination. This TCR came from a man in his fifties or sixties who received an inactivated influenza vaccine. The chain is built from TRBV3-1 and TRBJ2-7, with D unclear. The CDR3 spells CASSQRPTYEQYF. CDR3 DNA sequence: TGTGCCAGCAGCCAAAGACCGACCTACGAGCAGTACTTC.